The following is a TCR beta chain sequence with its context. The antigen is unknown. The table came from immunoSEQ multiplex PCR; TCRdb's copy has only in-frame clones and leaves some out. The sample yields 95,000 to 150,000 clones, more than 70% seen once. The sample comes from a study of T cell responses to AZD1222 COVID-19 vaccine. On the study more broadly: Second-dose schedules of about 4 or about 12 weeks were combined. Points from the study as a whole: Donors were mostly white British, more females; clonal diversity possibly underestimated. Repertoire sampling occurred only after the peak T cell response.

The germline V gene encodes CDR1 KGHSH and CDR2 LQKENI. The CDR3 has 12 amino acids. With 6 bases removed from V and 3 bases from J, the gap between germline ends came to 5 bases. This sequence originates from an adult in good health. Sequenced here: peripheral blood, sampled on day 0 of AZD1222 vaccination. This sequence joins TRBV18 and TRBJ2-2; D is ambiguous. The CDR3 region is CASSVDTGELFF. The CDR3 bases are TGTGCCAGCTCGGTAGACACCGGGGAGCTGTTTTTT.